One sample yielded the 21 T cell receptor beta chains listed below, sequenced in a study of beta chain features in type 1 diabetes. cDNA synthesis used the whole RNA isolate, giving expressed TCRB sequences. The method was immunoSEQ multiplex PCR; TCRdb's version includes in-frame clones alone and lacks a portion of them. The sample yields about 410,000 clones, roughly 13% seen once. The sequenced material came from naive CD4+ T cells from blood. Receptor source: a man aged 25 to 40 in good health.

The chain links TRBV14 to TRBJ1-3, with D maybe TRBD1 (6 bases). Trimming shortened V by 5 bases and J by 1 base, and 12 bases separated the two germline ends. The CDR3 spans 15 residues. From germline, CDR1 is SGHDN and CDR2 FVKESK. The CDR3 nucleotides read TGTGCCAGCAGCGACGGACAGTTTTCTGGAAACACCATATATTTT. Protein sequence: CASSDGQFSGNTIYF.

This chain connects TRBV7-2 to TRBJ2-1; unclear D gene. The CDR3 runs to 16 residues. CDR1 and CDR2 (germline): SGHTA, FQGNSA. V dropped 0 bases and J dropped 12 bases, with 21 bases sitting between them. The CDR3: CASSLAQGLRVGGQFF. Written as DNA, the CDR3 is TGTGCCAGCAGCTTAGCTCAAGGGCTAAGGGTAGGCGGGCAGTTCTTC.

V is TRBV7-2 and J is TRBJ1-2; the D gene is possibly TRBD1 (5 bases). CDR3 size: 14 residues. Per germline, CDR1 SGHTA and CDR2 FQGNSA. The ends were cut back, 3 bases at V and 0 bases at J, with 8 bases in the middle. The CDR3 DNA reads TGTGCCAGCAGCTTGACGACAGCTAACTATGGCTACACCTTC. Protein product: CASSLTTANYGYTF.

This clone occurred a few times. The chain recombines TRBV14 with TRBJ1-1; weak D call: TRBD1 (6 bases). Germline values: CDR1 SGHDN, CDR2 FVKESK. The CDR3 is 17 amino acids. V shed 3 bases and J shed 6 bases, with 23 bases lying between them. CDR3 DNA: TGTGCCAGCAGCCAGCCCCGGGGGCGGGATGGGATTTCTGAAGCTTTCTTT. It yields the protein CASSQPRGRDGISEAFF.

The chain couples TRBV11-2 to TRBJ2-3; D is undetermined. V was cut by 3 bases and J by 1 base, with 11 bases left in between. CDR1 is SGHAT and CDR2 is FQNNGV in the germline V gene. The CDR3 contains 15 residues. CDR3 amino acids: CASSFGGLGTDTQYF. The CDR3 DNA is TGTGCCAGCAGCTTCGGTGGTCTCGGCACAGATACGCAGTATTTT. The whole variable domain, filled in from reference TRBV11-2 and TRBJ2-3, reads EAGVAQSPRYKIIEKRQSVAFWCNPISGHATLYWYQQILGQGPKLLIQFQNNGVVDDSQLPKDRFSAERLKGVDSTLKIQPAKLEDSAVYLCASSFGGLGTDTQYFGPGTRLTVL.

The table lists this clone with a few counts. The DNA for the CDR3 is TGCGCCAGCAGCTTAGGGAACAGTCAAGAGACCCAGTACTTC. It yields the protein CASSLGNSQETQYF. V and J are TRBV5-1 and TRBJ2-5; D gene ambiguous. This CDR3 region has 14 residues. V shed 2 bases and J shed 2 bases, with 10 bases lying between them. Germline lookup yields CDR1 SGHRS and CDR2 YFSETQ.

This clone was recorded a few times. The chain uses TRBV20-1 and TRBJ2-1; D gene unclear. This CDR3 has 11 amino acids. Germline V gene lookup returns CDR1 DFQATT and CDR2 SNEGSKA (reference sequence). Deletions cut 3 bases from V and 6 bases from J, with 6 bases between. The CDR3 loop is CSASNGNEQFF. The CDR3 nucleotides are TGCAGTGCTAGTAACGGCAATGAGCAGTTCTTC.

As concerns this clone: Additional DNA sequences in this sample encode the identical CDR3. J is TRBJ2-1 and V is TRBV5-4, with 11 bases matching TRBD2. J was trimmed by 6 bases and V by 5 bases; bases with no gene match: 1. Germline loops: CDR1 SGHNT, CDR2 YYREEE (reference sequence). CDR3 size: 13 residues. The CDR3 is CASSLAGGNEQFF. The CDR3 DNA follows: TGTGCCAGCAGTCTAGCGGGAGGCAATGAGCAGTTCTTC.

The chain joins TRBV6-1 to TRBJ2-3; a possible D gene is TRBD2 (5 bases). Germline V gene lookup returns CDR1 MNHNS and CDR2 SASEGT. Trimming cost V 6 bases and J 0 bases, with 10 bases left between them. The CDR3 length is 14 residues. CDR3 in amino acids: CASRVATSTDTQYF. The CDR3 coding sequence is TGTGCCAGCAGGGTAGCGACAAGCACAGATACGCAGTATTTT.

This clone has a handful of counts. Other nucleotide sequences from this sample produce the same CDR3. This chain links TRBV7-2 with TRBJ2-1; D is perhaps TRBD2 (6 bases). CDR3 size: 15 residues. V shed 5 bases and J shed 0 bases, with 11 bases lying between them. Looked up from germline, CDR1 is SGHTA and CDR2 is FQGNSA. CDR3 coding DNA: TGTGCCAGCAGCCTCGGCGGGGCCTCCTACAATGAGCAGTTCTTC. Protein sequence: CASSLGGASYNEQFF.

The rearrangement links TRBV27 to TRBJ1-6; D gene ambiguous. This CDR3 spans 15 amino acids. With 3 bases removed from V and 14 bases from J, the gap between germline ends came to 20 bases. Germline lookup yields CDR1 MNHEY and CDR2 SMNVEV (reference sequence). The CDR3 loop reads CASSLTEGSYGALHF. CDR3 nucleotide sequence: TGTGCCAGCAGTTTGACGGAGGGATCCTACGGGGCCCTCCACTTT.

The V and J genes are TRBV6-5 and TRBJ1-2; the D gene is possibly TRBD1 (6 bases). CDR3 length: 13 amino acids. Per the germline V gene, CDR1 is MNHEY and CDR2 is SVGAGI. Trimming took off 2 bases at V and 7 bases at J, with 11 bases between the two ends. CDR3 coding DNA: TGTGCCAGCAGTTACCAAGGGGGATCTGGCTACACCTTC. Its protein product is CASSYQGGSGYTF.

This clone was seen only a few times. The V gene is TRBV28, the J gene TRBJ2-2; 11 bases are shared with TRBD2. This CDR3 region has 12 residues. Trimming took 9 bases from V and 6 from J; bases not matched to a gene: 0. CDR1 and CDR2 from the germline V gene are MDHEN and SYDVKM. CDR3 amino acids: CASSGRAGELFF. CDR3 coding DNA: TGTGCCAGTAGCGGGAGGGCCGGGGAGCTGTTTTTT.

This clone was counted a few times. J is TRBJ1-2 and V is TRBV9; TRBD1 matches 8 bases. With V trimmed by 3 bases and J by 10 bases, 11 bases remained unmatched. This CDR3 comprises 14 residues. Germline V CDR1 and CDR2: SGDLS, YYNGEE. The CDR3 loop reads CASSASLGQVAYTF. CDR3 nucleotide sequence: TGTGCCAGCAGCGCGTCTTTGGGACAGGTTGCCTACACCTTC.

This clone was seen only a few times. The chain recombines TRBV7-2 with TRBJ2-7; 10 bases fit TRBD1. With V trimmed by 2 bases and J by 6 bases, 4 bases remained unmatched. The CDR3 is 14 residues long. Germline CDR1 and CDR2: SGHTA and FQGNSA. The CDR3 reads CASSLWGQGFEQYF. In DNA, the CDR3 is TGTGCCAGCAGCTTATGGGGACAGGGGTTCGAGCAGTACTTC.

This clone has more than one count but fewer than ten. The rearrangement links TRBV18 to TRBJ2-3; 9 positions match TRBD2. This CDR3 comprises 14 residues. Per germline, CDR1 KGHSH and CDR2 LQKENI. The trim removed 4 bases at V and 5 bases at J, leaving 4 bases unmatched. The CDR3 is CASSQASGKDTQYF. The DNA for the CDR3 is TGTGCCAGCTCACAGGCTAGCGGGAAAGATACGCAGTATTTT.

This clone was counted between two and nine times. The DNA of the CDR3 is TGTGCCAGCACCCCGACAGGAGACTATGGCTACACCTTC. Protein sequence: CASTPTGDYGYTF. The chain has TRBV6-1 and TRBJ1-2; a possible D gene is TRBD1 (6 bases). CDR3 length: 13 amino acids. V was shortened by 7 bases and J by 3 bases, with 12 bases between the two germline ends. The germline gives CDR1 MNHNS, CDR2 SASEGT.

This clone was detected a few times. The chain has TRBV25-1 and TRBJ2-1, with TRBD1 matching 9 bases. The CDR3 runs to 14 residues. Germline CDR1 MGHDK, CDR2 SYGVNS. The junction had 8 bases not matched to a gene; V was cut back by 10 bases and J by 4 bases. The CDR3 coding sequence is TGTGCCACGGGGAGGGACAGGGTATACAATGAGCAGTTCTTC. Its translation: CATGRDRVYNEQFF.

This chain connects TRBV7-2 to TRBJ2-1; perhaps D is TRBD1 or TRBD2 (5 bases each). Trimming shortened V by 5 bases and J by 9 bases, and 17 bases separated the two germline ends. Germline V CDR1 and CDR2: SGHTA, FQGNSA. The CDR3 is 14 residues long. The CDR3 nucleotides are TGTGCCAGCAGCCCTAGAGGGGATGGCGGTGAGCAGTTCTTC. Translation gives CASSPRGDGGEQFF.

The chain combines TRBV9 with TRBJ2-5; D is undetermined. The CDR3 is made up of 14 amino acids. The V gene lost 2 bases and the J gene lost 5 bases, with 13 bases spanning the gap. CDR1 SGDLS and CDR2 YYNGEE come from the germline V gene. CDR3 sequence reads: CASSVSPGRETQYF. As DNA, the CDR3 is TGTGCCAGCAGCGTGAGTCCGGGTAGGGAGACCCAGTACTTC.

V gene TRBV4-3 combines with J gene TRBJ2-7, with 8 bases aligning to TRBD1. This CDR3 has 16 amino acids. CDR1 is LGHNA, CDR2 YSLEER, per germline. Unmatched junction bases numbered 8, after V lost 0 bases and J lost 4 bases. The chain's CDR3 is CASSQDRWTGSYEQYF. The CDR3 DNA sequence: TGCGCCAGCAGCCAAGATCGGTGGACAGGGTCTTACGAGCAGTACTTC.